A few counts support the clone carrying this T cell receptor beta chain. This sample is drawn from a study of T-cell reconstitution after alpha-beta-depleted transplantation in children. The CDR3 covers 13 residues. Germline CDR1 is KGHDR and CDR2 is SFDVKD. V lost 5 bases and J 10 bases, leaving 11 bases between the germline ends. This sample's TCRbeta library carried unique molecular identifier barcodes. TCRdb itself ran the PCR reads through MiXCR, one entry per CDR3 protein. The sample lists about 500,000 distinct CDR3 sequences; about 30% were seen once. This TCR came from a human donor who donated a stem cell graft to a child with aplastic anemia. The input for sequencing was PBMCs from the stem cell graft donor, taken from the stem cell graft. The V gene is TRBV24-1, the J gene TRBJ1-6; D is unresolved. This CDR3 reads CATSADGGSPLHF. In nucleotides, the CDR3 is TGTGCCACCAGTGCCGACGGAGGGTCACCCCTCCACTTT.